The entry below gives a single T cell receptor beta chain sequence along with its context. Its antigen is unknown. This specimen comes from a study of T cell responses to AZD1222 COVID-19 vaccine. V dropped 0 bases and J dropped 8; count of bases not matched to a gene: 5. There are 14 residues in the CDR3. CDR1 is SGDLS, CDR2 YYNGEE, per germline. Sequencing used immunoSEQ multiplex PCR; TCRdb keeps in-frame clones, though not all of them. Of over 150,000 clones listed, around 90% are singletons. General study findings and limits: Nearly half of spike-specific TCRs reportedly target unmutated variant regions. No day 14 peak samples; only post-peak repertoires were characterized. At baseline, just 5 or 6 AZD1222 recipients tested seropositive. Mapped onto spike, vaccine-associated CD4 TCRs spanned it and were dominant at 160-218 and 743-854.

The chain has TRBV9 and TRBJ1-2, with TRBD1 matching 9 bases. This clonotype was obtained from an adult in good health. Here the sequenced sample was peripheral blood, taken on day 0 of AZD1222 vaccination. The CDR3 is CASSVDRGPEGYTF. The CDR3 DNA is TGTGCCAGCAGCGTAGACAGGGGGCCGGAGGGCTACACCTTC.